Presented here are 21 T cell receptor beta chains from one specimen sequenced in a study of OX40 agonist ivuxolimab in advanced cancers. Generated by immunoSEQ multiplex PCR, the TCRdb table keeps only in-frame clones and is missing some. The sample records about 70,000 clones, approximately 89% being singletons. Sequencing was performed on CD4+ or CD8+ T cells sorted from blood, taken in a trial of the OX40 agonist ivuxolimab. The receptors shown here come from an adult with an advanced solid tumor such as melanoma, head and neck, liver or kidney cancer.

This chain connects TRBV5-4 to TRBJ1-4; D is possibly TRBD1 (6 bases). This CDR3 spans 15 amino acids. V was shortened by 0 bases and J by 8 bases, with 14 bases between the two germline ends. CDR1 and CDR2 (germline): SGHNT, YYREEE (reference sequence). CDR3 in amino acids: CASSLGGPLSEKLFF. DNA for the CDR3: TGTGCCAGCAGCTTGGGGGGGCCCTTGTCCGAAAAACTGTTTTTT.

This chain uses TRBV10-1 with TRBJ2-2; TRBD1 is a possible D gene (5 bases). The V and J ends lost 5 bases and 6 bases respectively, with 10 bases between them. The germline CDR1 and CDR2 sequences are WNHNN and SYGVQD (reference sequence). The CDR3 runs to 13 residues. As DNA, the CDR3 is TGCGCCAGCAGTCTTCAGGGATCCGGGGAGCTGTTTTTT. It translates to CASSLQGSGELFF.

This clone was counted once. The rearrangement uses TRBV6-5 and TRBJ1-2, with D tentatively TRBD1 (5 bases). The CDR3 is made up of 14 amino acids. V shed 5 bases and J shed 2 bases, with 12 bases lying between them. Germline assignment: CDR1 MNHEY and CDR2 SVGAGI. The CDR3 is CASSTGTDNYGYTF. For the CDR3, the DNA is TGTGCCAGCAGTACCGGGACGGACAACTATGGCTACACCTTC.

CDR3 amino acids: CASSSGTRGSETQYF. In nucleotides, the CDR3 is TGCGCCAGCAGCTCCGGGACTAGGGGTTCGGAGACCCAGTACTTC. V and J are TRBV5-1 and TRBJ2-5; 8 bases are shared with TRBD2. The CDR3 runs to 15 residues. V was pared by 3 bases and J by 5 bases, with 9 bases of the junction left unmatched. Germline values: CDR1 SGHRS, CDR2 YFSETQ.

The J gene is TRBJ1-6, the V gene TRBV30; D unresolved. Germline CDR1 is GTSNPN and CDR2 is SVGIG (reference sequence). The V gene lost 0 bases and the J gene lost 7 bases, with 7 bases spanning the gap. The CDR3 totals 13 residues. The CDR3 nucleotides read TGTGCCTGGAGTGTAAGGGAGAATTCACCCCTCCACTTT. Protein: CAWSVRENSPLHF.

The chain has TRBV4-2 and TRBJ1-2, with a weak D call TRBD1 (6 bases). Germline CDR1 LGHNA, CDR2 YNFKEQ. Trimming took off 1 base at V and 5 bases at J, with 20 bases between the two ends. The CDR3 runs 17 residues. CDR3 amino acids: CASSQGGGQQGMYGYTF. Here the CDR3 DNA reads TGTGCCAGCAGCCAAGGTGGAGGGCAGCAGGGGATGTATGGCTACACCTTC.

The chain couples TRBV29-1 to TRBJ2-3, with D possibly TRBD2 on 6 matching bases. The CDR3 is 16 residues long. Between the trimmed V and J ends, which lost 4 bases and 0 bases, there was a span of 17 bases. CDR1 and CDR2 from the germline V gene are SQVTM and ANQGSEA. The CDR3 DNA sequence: TGCAGCGTTGGCCGAGGTCCGGCGGGGAGCACAGATACGCAGTATTTT. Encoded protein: CSVGRGPAGSTDTQYF.

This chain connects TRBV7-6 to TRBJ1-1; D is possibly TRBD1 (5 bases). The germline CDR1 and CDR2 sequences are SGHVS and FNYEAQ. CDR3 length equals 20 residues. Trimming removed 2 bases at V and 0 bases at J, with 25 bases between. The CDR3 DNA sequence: TGTGCCAGCAGCTTATCTCCCGGGCCCGCTACAGGCAACATGAACACTGAAGCTTTCTTT. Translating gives CASSLSPGPATGNMNTEAFF.

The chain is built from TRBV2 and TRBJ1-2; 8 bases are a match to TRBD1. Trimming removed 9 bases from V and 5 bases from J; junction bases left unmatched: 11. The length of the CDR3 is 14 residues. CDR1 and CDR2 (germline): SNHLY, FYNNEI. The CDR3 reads CASGTGTGVYGYTF. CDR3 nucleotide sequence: TGTGCCAGTGGTACCGGGACAGGAGTATATGGCTACACCTTC. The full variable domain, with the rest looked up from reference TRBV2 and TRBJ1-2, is EPEVTQTPSHQVTQMGQEVILRCVPISNHLYFYWYRQILGQKVEFLVSFYNNEISEKSEIFDDQFSVERPDGSNFTLKIRSTKLEDSAMYFCASGTGTGVYGYTFGSGTRLTVV.

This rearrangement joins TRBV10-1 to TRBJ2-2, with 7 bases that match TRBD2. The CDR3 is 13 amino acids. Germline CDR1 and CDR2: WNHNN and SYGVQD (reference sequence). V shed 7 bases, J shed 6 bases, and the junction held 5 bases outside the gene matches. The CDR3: CASTSGRAGELFF. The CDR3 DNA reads TGCGCCAGCACTAGCGGAAGGGCCGGGGAGCTGTTTTTT.

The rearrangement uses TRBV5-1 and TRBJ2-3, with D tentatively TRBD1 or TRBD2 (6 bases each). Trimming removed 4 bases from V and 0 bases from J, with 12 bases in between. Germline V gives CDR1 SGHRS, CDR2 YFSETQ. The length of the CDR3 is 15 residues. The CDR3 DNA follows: TGCGCCAGCAGCCCCCAGGGGACTAGCACAGATACGCAGTATTTT. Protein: CASSPQGTSTDTQYF.

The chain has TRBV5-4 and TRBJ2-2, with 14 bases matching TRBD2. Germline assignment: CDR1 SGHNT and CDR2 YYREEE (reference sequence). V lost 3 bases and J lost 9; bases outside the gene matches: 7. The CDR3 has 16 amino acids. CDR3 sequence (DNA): TGTGCCAGCAGCTCCGGACTAGCGGGGGGTTCCCGGGAGCTGTTTTTT. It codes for CASSSGLAGGSRELFF.

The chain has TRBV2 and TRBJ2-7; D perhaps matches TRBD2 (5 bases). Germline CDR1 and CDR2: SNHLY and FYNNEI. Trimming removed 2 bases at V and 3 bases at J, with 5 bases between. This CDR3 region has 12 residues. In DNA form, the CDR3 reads TGTGCCAGCAGTGAAAGCGGCTACGAGCAGTACTTC. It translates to CASSESGYEQYF.

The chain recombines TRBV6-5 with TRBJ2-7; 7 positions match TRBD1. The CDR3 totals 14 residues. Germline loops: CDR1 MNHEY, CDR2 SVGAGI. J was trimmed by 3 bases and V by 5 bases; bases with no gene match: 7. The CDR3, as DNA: TGTGCCAGCAGTGCCTATGGGGACAGCTACGAGCAGTACTTC. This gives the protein CASSAYGDSYEQYF.

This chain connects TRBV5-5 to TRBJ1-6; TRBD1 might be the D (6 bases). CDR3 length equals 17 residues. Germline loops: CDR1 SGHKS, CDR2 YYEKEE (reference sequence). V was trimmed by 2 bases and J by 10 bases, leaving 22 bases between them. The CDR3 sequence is CASSFTEQGVARSPLHF. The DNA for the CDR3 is TGTGCCAGCAGCTTCACCGAACAGGGCGTAGCGAGGTCACCCCTCCACTTT.

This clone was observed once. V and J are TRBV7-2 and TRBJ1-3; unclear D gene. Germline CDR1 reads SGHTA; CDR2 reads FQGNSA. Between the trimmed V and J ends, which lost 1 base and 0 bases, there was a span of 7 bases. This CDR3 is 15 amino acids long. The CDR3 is CASSLGGNSGNTIYF. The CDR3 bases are TGTGCCAGCAGCTTAGGGGGTAACTCTGGAAACACCATATATTTT.

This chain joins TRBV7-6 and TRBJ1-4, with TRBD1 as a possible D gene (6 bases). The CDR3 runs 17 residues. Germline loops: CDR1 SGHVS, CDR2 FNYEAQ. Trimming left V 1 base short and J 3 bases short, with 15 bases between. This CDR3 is CASSLGFPGAPNEKLFF. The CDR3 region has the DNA TGTGCCAGCAGCTTAGGATTCCCAGGGGCTCCTAATGAAAAACTGTTTTTT.

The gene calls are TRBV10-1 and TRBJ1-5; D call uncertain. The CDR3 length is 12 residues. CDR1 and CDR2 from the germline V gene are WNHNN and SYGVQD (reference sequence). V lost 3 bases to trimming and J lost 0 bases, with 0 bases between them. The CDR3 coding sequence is TGCGCCAGCAGTGATAGCAATCAGCCCCAGCATTTT. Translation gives CASSDSNQPQHF.

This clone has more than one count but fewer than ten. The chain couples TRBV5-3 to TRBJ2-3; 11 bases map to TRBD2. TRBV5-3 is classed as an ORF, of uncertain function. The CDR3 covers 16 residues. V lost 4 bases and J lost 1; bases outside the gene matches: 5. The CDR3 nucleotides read TGTGCCAGAAGCGGCGGGGGACTAGCGGGCACAGATACGCAGTATTTT. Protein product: CARSGGGLAGTDTQYF.

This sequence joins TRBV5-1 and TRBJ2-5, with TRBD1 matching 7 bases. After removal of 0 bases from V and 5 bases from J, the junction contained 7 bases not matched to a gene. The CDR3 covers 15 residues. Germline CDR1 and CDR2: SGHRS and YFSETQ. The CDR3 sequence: CASSLGQGAGETQYF. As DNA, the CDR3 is TGCGCCAGCAGCTTGGGACAGGGAGCAGGGGAGACCCAGTACTTC.

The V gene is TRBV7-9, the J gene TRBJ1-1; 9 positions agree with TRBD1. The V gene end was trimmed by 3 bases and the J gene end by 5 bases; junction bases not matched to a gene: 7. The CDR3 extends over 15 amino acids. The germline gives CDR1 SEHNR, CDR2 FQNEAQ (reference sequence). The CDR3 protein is CASSLRPGQGTEAFF. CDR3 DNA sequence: TGTGCCAGCAGCTTGAGGCCGGGACAGGGAACTGAAGCTTTCTTT.